The clone carrying this TCR beta chain has just a few counts. Its target is unknown. This sample is drawn from a study of identical twins. General study results and limits: Analyses of zero insertions could be partly confounded by invariant MAIT and iNKT cells.

V lost 4 bases and J 1 base, leaving 8 bases between the germline ends. There are 14 residues in the CDR3. TCRdb reanalysed the 5' RACE reads using MiXCR and keeps one entry per CDR3 protein. The sample yields about 890,000 distinct CDR3 sequences, 9% to 15% seen once. The sample was also reused in another study, on yellow fever vaccine responses in identical twins. That paper notes: It has been reported that, in twins, the vaccine T cell response seemed partly convergent and partly personalized.

The sequenced material came from PBMCs. This TCR was sampled from a woman aged 18 to 35 in good health. The chain uses TRBV12-3 or TRBV12-4 and TRBJ2-1; D unresolved. CDR3 loop: CASSYMGSYNEQFF. The CDR3 DNA is TGTGCCAGCAGTTACATGGGTTCCTACAATGAGCAGTTCTTC.